The sample holds many counts of the clone carrying this T cell receptor (beta chain). The antigen is not known. The data stem from a study of T cells in Graves' hyperthyroidism and ophthalmopathy. Study in general: Peripheral blood was taken when the disease was first diagnosed, before any treatment began. Study results and limitations: Ophthalmopathy was predicted by the model a median of roughly 6 months ahead of onset. Most clonotypes that expanded in the thyroid above 0.001 also showed up in blood.

This CDR3 contains 14 residues. Trimming removed 2 bases at V and 1 base at J, with 6 bases between. Germline lookup yields CDR1 SGHTA and CDR2 FQGNSA. Reasons for excluding patients were uncontrolled infection, other autoimmune disease, pregnancy or lactation. From RNA transcripts, TCR beta CDR3 regions were amplified. First-round RT-PCR of the TCR CDR3 relied on the HTBI primer set. TCRdb recomputed calls from the multiplex PCR reads with MiXCR, one row per CDR3 protein. The sample has approximately 600,000 distinct CDR3 sequences, under 15% seen once; the top ten hold approximately 4.2%. The sequence came from a woman aged 40 to 49 with Graves' ophthalmopathy. Specimen: blood. The genes are TRBV7-2 and TRBJ1-5; D call uncertain. In nucleotides, the CDR3 is TGTGCCAGCAGCTTAAAGGACAGCAATCAGCCCCAGCATTTT. Amino acids: CASSLKDSNQPQHF. Full variable domain (missing parts from reference TRBV7-2 and TRBJ1-5): GAGVSQSPSNKVTEKGKDVELRCDPISGHTALYWYRQSLGQGLEFLIYFQGNSAPDKSGLPSDRFSAERTGGSVSTLTIQRTQQEDSAVYLCASSLKDSNQPQHFGDGTRLSIL.